This T cell receptor beta chain was captured by sequencing in a study of T cell repertoires in cytomegalovirus infection (dated by TCRdb to 2018 to 2020). Study-wide context: Peptide stimulations targeted recently identified HLA-C-restricted CMV epitopes, whose presentation resists viral immunomodulation, together with well-studied HLA-B-restricted epitopes. Donor HLA type was relevant to the analysis, as public TCR beta signatures indicated carriage of CMV infection together with the matching HLA type.

Broader findings and caveats from the paper: In both this cohort and an independent roughly 350-donor cohort, the cumulative frequency of public TCR beta family members distinguished carriers of CMV infection plus the relevant HLA type. The ex vivo response was dominated by HLA-C-restricted CMV-specific TCR beta clonotypes, and the single most frequent clonotype in two of eight donors was supplied by these HLA-C-restricted clonotypes.

The germline V gene supplies CDR1 SNHLY and CDR2 FYNNEI. The junction shows trimming of 4 bases on V and 4 bases on J, plus 19 bases between the germline ends. The CDR3 goes from the cysteine to the phenylalanine over 16 residues. Only the CDR3 DNA stays, 48 bases, in frame from base 1. Sequencing was carried out with an Illumina HiSeq 1500. TCRdb reanalyzed the raw reads on its own, using fastp at Q25 for trimming and MiXCR for clone calling, and kept in-frame beta chains. Each record represents a unique CDR3 protein, reported with the most common genes and DNA among its rows. Counted in this sample were roughly 180,000 distinct CDR3 sequences; 20% to 25% of them appeared once. In total, the top ten clones hold 25% of the sample. The sample's treatment or condition label, in plain terms: in vitro stimulation with specific CMV peptide epitopes to enrich CMV-specific T cells. This clonotype turned up a few times. Its antigen is not yet known. No per-base quality is available; no much larger clone lies one base away.

This receptor was taken from a human donor in good health (CMV status not recorded). Some clones in this sample may be carry-over from other donors' samples. The material was CD8+ T cells from cultured PBMCs, obtained from culture after CMV antigen stimulation. The rearrangement joined TRBV2 to TRBJ1-2, and TRBD1 may be the D gene, going by 6 matching bases. Here is the DNA: TGTGCCAGCAGTGCCGGACCCCGGGGGGGCGCCTATGGCTACACCTTC. The translation is CASSAGPRGGAYGYTF.